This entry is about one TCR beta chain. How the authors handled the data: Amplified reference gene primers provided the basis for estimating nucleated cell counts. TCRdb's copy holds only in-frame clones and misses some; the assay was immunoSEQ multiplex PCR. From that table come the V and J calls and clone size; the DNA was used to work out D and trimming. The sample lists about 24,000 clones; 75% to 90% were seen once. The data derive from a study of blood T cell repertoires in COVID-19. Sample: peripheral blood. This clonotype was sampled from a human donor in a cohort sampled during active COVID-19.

The CDR3 nucleotides read TGTGCCAGCAGACCTAGCGGAAACTACGAGCAGTACTTC. It is translated as CASRPSGNYEQYF. This chain links TRBV3-1 (or the pseudogene TRBV3-2) with TRBJ2-7; 7 bases map to TRBD2. Germline V gene lookup returns CDR1 LGHDT and CDR2 YNNKEL (reference sequence). CDR3 length: 13 amino acids. V lost 6 bases to trimming and J lost 3 bases; unmatched junction nucleotides: 5.